The 25 T cell receptor beta chains below come from one sample, sequenced in a study of early T cells in non-severe SARS-CoV-2 infection (dated by TCRdb to the early 2020s). Library creation used 5' RACE. Sequencing was performed on a NextSeq 500. TCRdb reprocessing: public reads trimmed at Q25 with fastp, clones called with MiXCR, in-frame beta chains kept. Records with the same CDR3 protein are collapsed into one entry carrying the most frequent genes and DNA. The sample profile shows about 38,000 distinct CDR3 sequences; around 4.6% of them were found once. In total, the top ten clones hold under 20% of the sample. The sequencing sample was made of whole blood. The origin of the receptors is an adult who was a healthcare worker with PCR-confirmed SARS-CoV-2 infection or an uninfected control (not recorded which).

Ten or more counts support this clonotype. This chain connects TRBV29-1 to TRBJ2-1; 7 nucleotides match TRBD2. CDR3 length equals 13 residues. Trimming removed 6 bases from V and 10 bases from J; junction bases left unmatched: 12. Germline lookup yields CDR1 SQVTM and CDR2 ANQGSEA. CDR3 protein: CSVHPIPRGEQFF. CDR3 bases: TGCAGCGTGCACCCCATCCCGCGGGGGGAGCAGTTCTTC.

This clonotype was detected many times. CDR3 coding DNA: TGCAGTCCTGTTGACAGGGTGAACACTGAAGCTTTCTTT. It yields the protein CSPVDRVNTEAFF. This rearrangement joins TRBV20-1 to TRBJ1-1; TRBD1 matches 7 bases. The CDR3 is made up of 13 amino acids. Looked up from germline, CDR1 is DFQATT and CDR2 is SNEGSKA (reference sequence). V was pared by 8 bases and J by 0 bases, with 6 bases of the junction left unmatched.

This clonotype was detected a few times. This rearrangement joins TRBV7-2 to TRBJ2-1; TRBD2 aligns across 8 bases. Germline V gene sequence: CDR1 SGHTA, CDR2 FQGNSA. The CDR3 consists of 16 residues. V gave up 1 base and J gave up 2 bases; unmatched junction bases: 4. CDR3 amino acids: CASSLGGTSTYNEQFF. CDR3 nucleotide sequence: TGTGCCAGCAGCTTAGGGGGGACTAGTACCTACAATGAGCAGTTCTTC.

This clonotype was counted at least ten times. The rearrangement uses TRBV13 and TRBJ2-2, with 8 positions matching TRBD1. Germline values: CDR1 PRHDT, CDR2 FYEKMQ (reference sequence). CDR3 size: 17 residues. Losses at the gene ends were 1 base for V and 5 bases for J; bases not matched to a gene: 9. The CDR3 spells CASSLAGQGLITGELFF. DNA for the CDR3: TGTGCCAGCAGCTTAGCAGGACAGGGTTTGATTACCGGGGAGCTGTTTTTT.

This clonotype was counted ten times or more. CDR3 nucleotide sequence: TGCAGTGCTCTGCTGGGGGGGGGAGAGACCCAGTACTTC. This sequence encodes CSALLGGGETQYF. The chain couples TRBV20-1 to TRBJ2-5; 7 bases align to TRBD2. The CDR3 consists of 13 residues. V lost 5 bases and J lost 4; bases outside the gene matches: 7. CDR1 is DFQATT and CDR2 is SNEGSKA in the germline V gene (reference sequence).

This clonotype was seen a few times. This chain connects TRBV4-1 to TRBJ1-4; 10 bases agree with TRBD1. This CDR3 is built from 16 residues. V trimming: 4 bases; J trimming: 8 bases; junction bases outside the gene matches: 10. Germline CDR1 is MGHRA and CDR2 is YSYEKL. CDR3 sequence reads: CASSPARTGGREKLFF. In DNA, the CDR3 is TGCGCCAGCAGCCCCGCTCGGACAGGGGGAAGGGAAAAACTGTTTTTT.

The sample holds many counts of this clonotype. The CDR3 nucleotides are TGTGCCAGCAGCCTATTTCAGACCAACACTGAAGCTTTCTTT. Translating it yields CASSLFQTNTEAFF. The gene calls are TRBV7-2 and TRBJ1-1; D unresolved. This CDR3 comprises 14 residues. CDR1 is SGHTA and CDR2 is FQGNSA in the germline V gene. Trimming cost V 5 bases and J 2 bases, with 12 bases left between them.

The sample holds many counts of this clonotype. This rearrangement joins TRBV5-1 to TRBJ2-5; 7 bases align to TRBD2. Losses at the gene ends were 1 base for V and 7 bases for J; bases not matched to a gene: 10. The length of the CDR3 is 15 residues. Germline-derived CDR1 and CDR2 are SGHRS and YFSETQ. CDR3 bases: TGCGCCAGCAGCTTGTCCGGAGGACTAGGGGTGACCCAGTACTTC. This sequence encodes CASSLSGGLGVTQYF.

This clonotype was counted at least ten times. The J gene is TRBJ1-5, the V gene TRBV7-9; maybe TRBD1 (5 bases). The V end was cut by 6 bases, the J end by 2 bases, with 11 bases between. CDR1 SEHNR and CDR2 FQNEAQ come from the germline V gene (reference sequence). The CDR3 runs 14 residues. The chain's CDR3 is CASSRGRGNQPQHF. The CDR3 region has the DNA TGTGCCAGCAGTAGGGGTCGGGGCAATCAGCCCCAGCATTTT.

At least ten counts were recorded for this clonotype. J is TRBJ2-3 and V is TRBV10-1; the D is unclear. V lost 0 bases to trimming and J lost 2 bases, with 6 bases between them. The CDR3 is made up of 14 amino acids. The germline V gene encodes CDR1 WNHNN and CDR2 SYGVQD (reference sequence). The CDR3 nucleotides are TGCGCCAGCAGTGAGTCGAGCTACACAGATACGCAGTATTTT. Protein product: CASSESSYTDTQYF.

This clonotype was found many times. J is TRBJ2-1 and V is TRBV20-1; possible D gene TRBD2, 5 bases. V lost 5 bases and J lost 8, with 10 bases in between. Germline CDR1 is DFQATT and CDR2 is SNEGSKA (reference sequence). The CDR3 is 11 amino acids. CDR3 coding DNA: TGCAGTGCTCCCGGAGGAGATGAGCAGTTCTTC. This translates into CSAPGGDEQFF.

This clonotype was seen ten or more times. The rearrangement joins TRBV20-1 to TRBJ1-1; D is undetermined. CDR3 length: 12 residues. Germline CDR1 DFQATT, CDR2 SNEGSKA (reference sequence). Trimming pared 6 bases from V and 0 bases from J, leaving 8 bases between. In nucleotides, the CDR3 is TGCAGTGCCAAGGTCATGAACACTGAAGCTTTCTTT. Encoded protein: CSAKVMNTEAFF.

This clonotype was seen at least ten times. The genes are TRBV6-6 and TRBJ2-7; 8 nucleotides agree with TRBD1. CDR1 MNHNY and CDR2 SVGAGI come from the germline V gene (reference sequence). Trimming at V came to 6 bases and at J to 0 bases, leaving 7 bases not matched to a gene. This CDR3 has 15 residues. Here the CDR3 reads CASSLDRGFSYEQYF. DNA for the CDR3: TGTGCCAGCAGCCTTGACAGGGGATTCTCCTACGAGCAGTACTTC.

This clonotype was recorded many times. CDR3 in amino acids: CATSDSGGEQFF. The DNA for the CDR3 is TGTGCCACCAGTGATTCAGGGGGAGAGCAGTTCTTC. This chain joins TRBV24-1 and TRBJ2-1; 7 bases are a match to TRBD1. CDR1 and CDR2 from the germline V gene are KGHDR and SFDVKD. This CDR3 has 12 residues. V trimming: 2 bases; J trimming: 10 bases; junction bases outside the gene matches: 1.

At least ten counts were recorded for this clonotype. This chain connects TRBV10-3 to TRBJ2-7; TRBD1 matches 7 bases. V trimming: 2 bases; J trimming: 2 bases; junction bases outside the gene matches: 9. Germline V CDR1 and CDR2: ENHRY, SYGVKD. CDR3 size: 16 residues. Here the CDR3 DNA reads TGTGCCATCAGTGAGAGATCTACAGGGGCTACCTACGAGCAGTACTTC. Encoded protein: CAISERSTGATYEQYF.

This clonotype was picked up many times. The V call is TRBV4-1, the J call TRBJ1-1; D remains ambiguous. The CDR3 runs to 13 residues. Germline V lookup: CDR1 MGHRA, CDR2 YSYEKL. With 2 bases removed from V and 7 bases from J, the gap between germline ends came to 11 bases. In nucleotides, the CDR3 is TGCGCCAGCAGCCAACCCGGACGGAATGAAGCTTTCTTT. Translation: CASSQPGRNEAFF.

CDR3 loop: CASSALQGYEQYF. CDR3 bases: TGTGCCAGCTCAGCGTTACAGGGCTACGAGCAGTACTTC. The chain links TRBV18 to TRBJ2-7, with a tentative D call TRBD1 (6 bases). This CDR3 spans 13 amino acids. From germline, CDR1 is KGHSH and CDR2 LQKENI. Trimming pared 5 bases from V and 3 bases from J, leaving 11 bases between.

V usage is TRBV6-5 and J usage is TRBJ2-7, with D tentatively TRBD1 or TRBD2 (5 bases each). The CDR3 loop spans 15 amino acids. The germline V and J ends were trimmed by 7 bases and 3 bases, with 19 bases remaining between them. Per the germline V gene, CDR1 is MNHEY and CDR2 is SVGAGI. CDR3 sequence: CASNSGPSRGYEQYF. CDR3 coding DNA: TGTGCCAGCAATTCGGGACCGTCACGAGGCTACGAGCAGTACTTC.

The chain links TRBV5-1 to TRBJ1-1; no firm D call. The germline V gene has CDR1 SGHRS and CDR2 YFSETQ. This CDR3 is 13 amino acids long. V lost 1 base and J lost 3, with 7 bases in between. In DNA form, the CDR3 reads TGCGCCAGCAGCTTGATACAACACACTGAAGCTTTCTTT. Its protein product is CASSLIQHTEAFF. Full variable domain (rest looked up from reference TRBV5-1 and TRBJ1-1): KAGVTQTPRYLIKTRGQQVTLSCSPISGHRSVSWYQQTPGQGLQFLFEYFSETQRNKGNFPGRFSGRQFSNSRSEMNVSTLELGDSALYLCASSLIQHTEAFFGQGTRLTVV.

This clonotype is deemed medium-sized. The chain links TRBV27 to TRBJ2-1; 13 nucleotides agree with TRBD2. The CDR3 extends over 13 amino acids. Trimming took 3 bases from V and 12 from J; bases not matched to a gene: 2. CDR1 and CDR2 (germline): MNHEY, SMNVEV (reference sequence). The CDR3 DNA sequence: TGTGCCAGCAGTTTCACTAGCGGGGGGGTGCAGTTCTTC. Translation: CASSFTSGGVQFF.

This chain joins TRBV30 and TRBJ2-2; D unclear. Germline CDR1 is GTSNPN and CDR2 is SVGIG (reference sequence). The CDR3 is made up of 12 amino acids. Trimming removed 5 bases from V and 9 bases from J, with 13 bases in between. The CDR3: CAWGPPGRELFF. The CDR3 DNA reads as TGTGCCTGGGGCCCCCCCGGCCGGGAGCTGTTTTTT. The full variable domain, in which reference TRBV30 and TRBJ2-2 provide the parts outside the CDR3, is SQTIHQWPATLVQPVGSPLSLECTVEGTSNPNLYWYRQAAGRGLQLLFYSVGIGQISSEVPQNLSASRPQDRQFILSSKKLLLSDSGFYLCAWGPPGRELFFGEGSRLTVL.

This clonotype was counted at least ten times. The rearrangement links TRBV30 to TRBJ1-2; TRBD1 matches at 7 bases. The CDR3 totals 15 residues. With V trimmed by 5 bases and J by 2 bases, 11 bases remained unmatched. Per germline, CDR1 GTSNPN and CDR2 SVGIG (reference sequence). The CDR3 coding sequence is TGTGCCTGGGGGGGAAACAGGGGCTCCAACTATGGCTACACCTTC. It translates to CAWGGNRGSNYGYTF.

This clonotype was seen many times. The rearrangement links TRBV6-1 to TRBJ1-2; D perhaps matches TRBD1 (5 bases). Germline V gene data show CDR1 as MNHNS and CDR2 as SASEGT. V lost 6 bases to trimming and J lost 0 bases, with 8 bases between them. The CDR3 covers 13 residues. The CDR3 protein is CASRTDSNYGYTF. For the CDR3, the DNA is TGTGCCAGCAGGACAGATTCTAACTATGGCTACACCTTC.

By its share, this clonotype is medium-sized. The chain joins TRBV3-1 to TRBJ2-5, with D hard to call. The V end lost 0 bases, the J end lost 4 bases, and 0 bases lay between the germline ends. The CDR3 runs 11 residues. Germline CDR1 is LGHDT and CDR2 is YNNKEL (reference sequence). The CDR3 protein is CASSQEETQYF. The CDR3 bases are TGTGCCAGCAGCCAAGAAGAGACCCAGTACTTC.

This sequence joins TRBV21-1 and TRBJ1-6; the table's D call, TRBD1, has no DNA check behind it. TRBV21-1 is given as a pseudogene. The CDR3 totals 16 residues. CDR3 protein: CASSGLKGDADSPLHF. The CDR3 DNA reads TGTGCCAGCAGCGGTCTTAAGGGGGACGCGGATTCACCCCTCCACTTT.